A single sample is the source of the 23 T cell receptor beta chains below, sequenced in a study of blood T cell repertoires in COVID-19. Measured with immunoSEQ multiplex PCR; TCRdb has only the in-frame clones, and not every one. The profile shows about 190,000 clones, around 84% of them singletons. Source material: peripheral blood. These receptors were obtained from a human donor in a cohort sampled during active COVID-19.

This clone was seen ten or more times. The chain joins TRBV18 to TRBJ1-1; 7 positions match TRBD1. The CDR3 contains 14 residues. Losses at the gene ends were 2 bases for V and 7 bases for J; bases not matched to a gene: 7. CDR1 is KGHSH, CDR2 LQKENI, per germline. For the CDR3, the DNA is TGTGCCAGCTCACCAGAGACAACAGGGGATGAAGCTTTCTTT. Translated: CASSPETTGDEAFF.

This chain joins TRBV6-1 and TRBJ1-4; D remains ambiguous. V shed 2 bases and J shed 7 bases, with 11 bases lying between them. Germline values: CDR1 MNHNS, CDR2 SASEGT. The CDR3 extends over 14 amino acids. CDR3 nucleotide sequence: TGTGCCAGCAGTGAACAGTTTTCTTCTGAAAAACTGTTTTTT. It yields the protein CASSEQFSSEKLFF.

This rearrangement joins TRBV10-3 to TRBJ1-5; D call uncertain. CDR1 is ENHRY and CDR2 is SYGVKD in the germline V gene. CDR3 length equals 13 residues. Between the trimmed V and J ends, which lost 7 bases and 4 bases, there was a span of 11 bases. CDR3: CAITAAGNQPQHF. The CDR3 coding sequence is TGTGCCATCACCGCGGCGGGGAATCAGCCCCAGCATTTT.

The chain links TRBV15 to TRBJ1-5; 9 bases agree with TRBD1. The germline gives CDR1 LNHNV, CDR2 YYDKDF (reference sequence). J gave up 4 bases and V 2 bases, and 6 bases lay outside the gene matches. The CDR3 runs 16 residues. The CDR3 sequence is CATSRTTTGGNQPQHF. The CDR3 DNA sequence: TGTGCCACCAGCAGAACGACGACAGGGGGGAATCAGCCCCAGCATTTT. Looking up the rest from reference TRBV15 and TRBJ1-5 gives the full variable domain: DAMVIQNPRYQVTQFGKPVTLSCSQTLNHNVMYWYQQKSSQAPKLLFHYYDKDFNNEADTPDNFQSRRPNTSFCFLDIRSPGLGDTAMYLCATSRTTTGGNQPQHFGDGTRLSIL.

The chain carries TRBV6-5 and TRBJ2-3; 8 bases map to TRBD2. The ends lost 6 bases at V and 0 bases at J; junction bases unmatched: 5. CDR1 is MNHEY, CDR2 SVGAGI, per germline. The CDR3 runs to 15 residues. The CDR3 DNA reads TGTGCCAGCAGCCGGGGGGGCCAGAGCACAGATACGCAGTATTTT. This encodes CASSRGGQSTDTQYF.

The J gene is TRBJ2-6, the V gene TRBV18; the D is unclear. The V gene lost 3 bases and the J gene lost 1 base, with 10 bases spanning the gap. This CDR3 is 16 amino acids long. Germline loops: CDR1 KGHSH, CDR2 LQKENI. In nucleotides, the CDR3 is TGTGCCAGCTCACCCCGGAGAAGGTCTGGGGCCAACGTCCTGACTTTC. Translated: CASSPRRRSGANVLTF.

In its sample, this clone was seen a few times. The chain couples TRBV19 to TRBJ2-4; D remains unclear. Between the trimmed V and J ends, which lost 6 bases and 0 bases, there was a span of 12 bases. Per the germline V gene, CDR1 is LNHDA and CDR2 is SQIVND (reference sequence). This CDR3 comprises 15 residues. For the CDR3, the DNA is TGTGCCAGTAGCGCCCACAGTGAAGCCAAAAACATTCAGTACTTC. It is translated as CASSAHSEAKNIQYF.

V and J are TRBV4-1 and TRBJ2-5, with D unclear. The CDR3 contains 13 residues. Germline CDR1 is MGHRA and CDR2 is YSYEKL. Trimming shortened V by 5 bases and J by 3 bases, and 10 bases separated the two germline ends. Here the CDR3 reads CASSGHSEETQYF. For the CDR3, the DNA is TGCGCCAGCAGCGGCCACAGTGAAGAGACCCAGTACTTC.

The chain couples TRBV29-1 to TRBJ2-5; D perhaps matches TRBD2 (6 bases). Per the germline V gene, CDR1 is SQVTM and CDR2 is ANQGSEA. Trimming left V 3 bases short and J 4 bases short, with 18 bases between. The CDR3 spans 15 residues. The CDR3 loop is CSVEGGSDTLETQYF. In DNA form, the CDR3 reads TGCAGCGTTGAGGGGGGATCGGACACCTTAGAGACCCAGTACTTC. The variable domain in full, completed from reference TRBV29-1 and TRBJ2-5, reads SAVISQKPSRDICQRGTSLTIQCQVDSQVTMMFWYRQQPGQSLTLIATANQGSEATYESGFVIDKFPISRPNLTFSTLTVSNMSPEDSSIYLCSVEGGSDTLETQYFGPGTRLLVL.

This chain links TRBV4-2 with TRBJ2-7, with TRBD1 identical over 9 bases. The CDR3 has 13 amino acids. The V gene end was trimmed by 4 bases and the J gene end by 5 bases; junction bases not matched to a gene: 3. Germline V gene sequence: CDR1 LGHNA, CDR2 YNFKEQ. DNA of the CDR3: TGTGCCAGCAGCCGCACAGGGGGCGACGAGCAGTACGTC. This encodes CASSRTGGDEQYV.

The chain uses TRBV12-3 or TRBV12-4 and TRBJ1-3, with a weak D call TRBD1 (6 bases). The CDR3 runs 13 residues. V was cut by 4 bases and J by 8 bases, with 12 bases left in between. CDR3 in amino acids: CASSYRRGYTIYF. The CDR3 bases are TGTGCCAGCAGTTACCGTAGGGGGTACACCATATATTTT.

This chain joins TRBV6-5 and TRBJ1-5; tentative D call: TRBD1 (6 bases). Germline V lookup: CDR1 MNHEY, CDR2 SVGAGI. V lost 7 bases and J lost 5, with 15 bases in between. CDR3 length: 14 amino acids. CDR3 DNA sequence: TGTGCCAGCACCCCGACAAAGGGGGATCAGCCCCAGCATTTT. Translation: CASTPTKGDQPQHF.

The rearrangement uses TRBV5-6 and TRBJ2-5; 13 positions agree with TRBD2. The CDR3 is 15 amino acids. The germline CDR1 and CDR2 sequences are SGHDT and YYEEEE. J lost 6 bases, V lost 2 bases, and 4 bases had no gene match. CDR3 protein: CASSFGTSGMKTQYF. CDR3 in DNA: TGTGCCAGCAGCTTTGGGACTAGCGGGATGAAGACCCAGTACTTC.

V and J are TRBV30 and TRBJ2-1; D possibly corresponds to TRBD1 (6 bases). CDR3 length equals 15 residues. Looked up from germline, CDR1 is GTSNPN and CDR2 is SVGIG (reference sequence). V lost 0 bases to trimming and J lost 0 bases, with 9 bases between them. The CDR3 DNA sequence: TGTGCCTGGAGTGTAGACAGGAGCTCCTACAATGAGCAGTTCTTC. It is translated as CAWSVDRSSYNEQFF.

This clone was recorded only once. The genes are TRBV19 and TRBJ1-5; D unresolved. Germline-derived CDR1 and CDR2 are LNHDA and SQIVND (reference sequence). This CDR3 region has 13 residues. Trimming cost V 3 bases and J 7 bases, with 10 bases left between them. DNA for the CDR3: TGTGCCAGTAGTATGTGGGCGGGGCAGCCCCAGCATTTT. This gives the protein CASSMWAGQPQHF.

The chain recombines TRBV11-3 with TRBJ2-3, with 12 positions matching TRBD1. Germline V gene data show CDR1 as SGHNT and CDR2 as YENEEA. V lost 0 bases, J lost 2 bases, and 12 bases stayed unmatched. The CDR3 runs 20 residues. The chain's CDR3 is CASSLDFLRLGQGATDTQYF. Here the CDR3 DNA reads TGTGCCAGCAGCTTAGATTTCCTCCGACTGGGACAGGGGGCCACAGATACGCAGTATTTT.

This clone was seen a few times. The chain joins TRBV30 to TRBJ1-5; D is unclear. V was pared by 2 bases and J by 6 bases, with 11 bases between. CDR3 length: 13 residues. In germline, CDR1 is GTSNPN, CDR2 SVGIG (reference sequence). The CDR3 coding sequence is TGTGCCTGGAGTTCGGAGGCGGGTCAGCCCCAGCATTTT. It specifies CAWSSEAGQPQHF. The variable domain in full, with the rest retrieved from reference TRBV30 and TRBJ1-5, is SQTIHQWPATLVQPVGSPLSLECTVEGTSNPNLYWYRQAAGRGLQLLFYSVGIGQISSEVPQNLSASRPQDRQFILSSKKLLLSDSGFYLCAWSSEAGQPQHFGDGTRLSIL.

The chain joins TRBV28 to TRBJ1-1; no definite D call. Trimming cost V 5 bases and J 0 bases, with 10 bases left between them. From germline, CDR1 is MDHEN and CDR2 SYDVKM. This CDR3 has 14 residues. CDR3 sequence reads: CASSPTAMNTEAFF. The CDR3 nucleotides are TGTGCCAGCAGTCCAACAGCTATGAACACTGAAGCTTTCTTT.

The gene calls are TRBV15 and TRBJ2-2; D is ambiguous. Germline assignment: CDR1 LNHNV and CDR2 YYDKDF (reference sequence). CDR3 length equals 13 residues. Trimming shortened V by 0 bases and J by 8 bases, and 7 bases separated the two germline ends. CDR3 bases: TGTGCCACCAGCAGAGATCCCCCGGGGGAGCTGTTTTTT. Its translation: CATSRDPPGELFF.

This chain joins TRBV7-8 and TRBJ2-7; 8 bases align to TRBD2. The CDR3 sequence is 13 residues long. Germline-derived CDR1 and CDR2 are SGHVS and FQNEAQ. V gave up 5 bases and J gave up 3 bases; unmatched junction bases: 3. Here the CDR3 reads CASSEAGVYEQYF. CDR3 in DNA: TGTGCCAGCAGCGAAGCGGGGGTCTACGAGCAGTACTTC.

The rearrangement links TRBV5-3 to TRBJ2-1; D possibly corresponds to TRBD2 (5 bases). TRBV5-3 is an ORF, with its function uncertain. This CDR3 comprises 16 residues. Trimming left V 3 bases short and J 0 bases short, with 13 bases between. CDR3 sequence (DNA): TGTGCCAGAAGCTCTAGCCACAGAAGCTCCTACAATGAGCAGTTCTTC. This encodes CARSSSHRSSYNEQFF.

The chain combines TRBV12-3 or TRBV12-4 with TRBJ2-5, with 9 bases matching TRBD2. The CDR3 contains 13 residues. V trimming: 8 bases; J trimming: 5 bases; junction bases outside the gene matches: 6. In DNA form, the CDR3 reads TGTGCCAGCGGGGGACTAGCTACGGAGACCCAGTACTTC. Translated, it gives CASGGLATETQYF.

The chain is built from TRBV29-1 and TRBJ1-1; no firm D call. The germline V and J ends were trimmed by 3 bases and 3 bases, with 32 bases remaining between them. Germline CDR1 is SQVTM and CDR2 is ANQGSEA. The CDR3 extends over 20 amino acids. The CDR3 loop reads CSVDSLGMEADLAEDTEAFF. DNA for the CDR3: TGCAGCGTTGATTCTCTGGGGATGGAGGCGGACCTGGCGGAGGACACTGAAGCTTTCTTT.